This TCR beta chain was captured by sequencing in a study of blood T cell repertoires in COVID-19. The CDR3 consists of 14 residues. Germline V gene lookup returns CDR1 MNHEY and CDR2 SVGAGI. The V gene end was trimmed by 8 bases and the J gene end by 3 bases; junction bases not matched to a gene: 7. Generated by immunoSEQ multiplex PCR, the TCRdb table keeps only in-frame clones and is missing some. Among 150,000 to 200,000 clones listed, 80% to 85% were seen once. All enrollees were roughly 18 to 95 years old and from around 25 US areas. Assignment of participants to cohorts was predicated upon participant-reported clinical history.

V is TRBV6-5 and J is TRBJ2-1; 7 bases agree with TRBD2. Sequencing was done on a sample of PBMCs or T cells enriched from blood (not recorded which). The sequence was collected from a man in his 70s who had been exposed to COVID-19. CDR3 in DNA: TGTGCCAGCCTGCGGGCTAGCGGCTACAATGAGCAGTTCTTC. Amino acid sequence: CASLRASGYNEQFF.